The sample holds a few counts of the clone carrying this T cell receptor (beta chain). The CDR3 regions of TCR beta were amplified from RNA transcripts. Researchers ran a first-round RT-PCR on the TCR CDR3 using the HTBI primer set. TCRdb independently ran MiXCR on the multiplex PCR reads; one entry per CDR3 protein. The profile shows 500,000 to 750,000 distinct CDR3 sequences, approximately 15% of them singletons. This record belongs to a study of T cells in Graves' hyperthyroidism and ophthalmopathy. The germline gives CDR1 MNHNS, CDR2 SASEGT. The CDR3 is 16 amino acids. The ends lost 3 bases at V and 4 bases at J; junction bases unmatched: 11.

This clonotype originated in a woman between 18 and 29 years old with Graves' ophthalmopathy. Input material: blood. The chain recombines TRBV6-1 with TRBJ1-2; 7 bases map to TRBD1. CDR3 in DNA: TGTGCCAGCAGTGAGGGGGACAGTGGGGGAGGCTATGGCTACACCTTC. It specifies CASSEGDSGGGYGYTF.